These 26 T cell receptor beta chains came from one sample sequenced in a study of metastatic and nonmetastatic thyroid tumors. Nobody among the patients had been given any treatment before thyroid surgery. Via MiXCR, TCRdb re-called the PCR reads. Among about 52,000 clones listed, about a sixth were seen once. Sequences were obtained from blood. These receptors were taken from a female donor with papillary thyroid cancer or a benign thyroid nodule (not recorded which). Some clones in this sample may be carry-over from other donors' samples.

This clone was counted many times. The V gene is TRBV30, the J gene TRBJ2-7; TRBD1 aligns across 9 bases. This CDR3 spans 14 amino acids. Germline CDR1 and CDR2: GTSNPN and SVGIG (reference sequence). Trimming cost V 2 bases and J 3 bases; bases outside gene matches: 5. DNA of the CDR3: TGTGCCTGGAGTTTAGGACAGGGGCTCTACGAGCAGTACTTC. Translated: CAWSLGQGLYEQYF.

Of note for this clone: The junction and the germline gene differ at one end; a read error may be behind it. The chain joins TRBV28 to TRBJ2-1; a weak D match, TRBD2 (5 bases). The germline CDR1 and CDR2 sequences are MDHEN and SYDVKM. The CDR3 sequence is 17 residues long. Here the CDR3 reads CASILSTVVGEGNEQFF. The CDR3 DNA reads TGTGCCAGCATTTTATCTACAGTGGTGGGAGAAGGGAATGAGCAGTTCTTC.

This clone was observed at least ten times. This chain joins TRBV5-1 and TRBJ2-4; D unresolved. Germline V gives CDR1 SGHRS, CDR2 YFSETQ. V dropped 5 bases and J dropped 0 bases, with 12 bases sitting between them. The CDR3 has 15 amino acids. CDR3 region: CASRPHLGAKNIQYF. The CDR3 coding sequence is TGCGCCAGCAGGCCCCACCTCGGAGCCAAAAACATTCAGTACTTC.

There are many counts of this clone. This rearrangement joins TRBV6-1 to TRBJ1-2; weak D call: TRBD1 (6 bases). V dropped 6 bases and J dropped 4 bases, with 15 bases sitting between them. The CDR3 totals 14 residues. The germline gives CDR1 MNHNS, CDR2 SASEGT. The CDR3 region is CASSPTGRGYGYTF. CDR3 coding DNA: TGTGCCAGCAGCCCTACAGGGCGGGGCTATGGCTACACCTTC.

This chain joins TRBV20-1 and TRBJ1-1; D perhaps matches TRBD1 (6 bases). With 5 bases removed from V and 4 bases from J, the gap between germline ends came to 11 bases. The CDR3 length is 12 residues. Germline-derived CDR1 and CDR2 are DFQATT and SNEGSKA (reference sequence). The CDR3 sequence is CSAYRVGTEAFF. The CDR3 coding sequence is TGCAGTGCTTACAGGGTCGGCACTGAAGCTTTCTTT.

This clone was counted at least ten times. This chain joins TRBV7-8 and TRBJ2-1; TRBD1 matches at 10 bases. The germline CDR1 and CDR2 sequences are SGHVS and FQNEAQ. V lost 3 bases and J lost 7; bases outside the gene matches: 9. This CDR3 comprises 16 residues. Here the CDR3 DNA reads TGTGCCAGCAGCTTTTACGACAGGGGGCCCCTGAATGAGCAGTTCTTC. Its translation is CASSFYDRGPLNEQFF.

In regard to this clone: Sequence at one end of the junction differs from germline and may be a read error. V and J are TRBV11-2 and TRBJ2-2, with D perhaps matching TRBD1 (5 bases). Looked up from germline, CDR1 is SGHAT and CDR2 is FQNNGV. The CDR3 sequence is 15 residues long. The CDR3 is CASSLMLDNTVELFF. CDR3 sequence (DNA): TGTGCCAGCAGCTTAATGTTGGACAACACCGTGGAGCTGTTTTTT.

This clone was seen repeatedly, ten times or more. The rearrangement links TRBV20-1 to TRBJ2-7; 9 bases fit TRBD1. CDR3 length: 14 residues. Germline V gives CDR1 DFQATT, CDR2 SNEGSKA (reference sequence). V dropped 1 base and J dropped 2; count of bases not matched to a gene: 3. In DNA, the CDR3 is TGCAGTGCTAGAGGGGACAGGGAGACCTACGAGCAGTACTTC. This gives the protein CSARGDRETYEQYF.

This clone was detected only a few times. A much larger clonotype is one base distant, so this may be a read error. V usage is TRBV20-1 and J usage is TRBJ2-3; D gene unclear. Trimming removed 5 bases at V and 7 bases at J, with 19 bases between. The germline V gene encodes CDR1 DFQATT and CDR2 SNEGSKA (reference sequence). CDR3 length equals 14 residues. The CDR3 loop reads CSAPHRSGVYTQYF. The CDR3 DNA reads TGCAGTGCTCCCCACCGCTCGGGTGTATATACGCAGTATTTT.

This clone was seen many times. In nucleotides, the CDR3 is TGTGCCAGCAGCAACAGGGGAGTAACTGGAAACACCATATATTTT. Residues: CASSNRGVTGNTIYF. The genes are TRBV7-8 and TRBJ1-3; 7 bases line up with TRBD1. Germline V lookup: CDR1 SGHVS, CDR2 FQNEAQ. The CDR3 is made up of 15 amino acids. V dropped 5 bases and J dropped 2; count of bases not matched to a gene: 6.

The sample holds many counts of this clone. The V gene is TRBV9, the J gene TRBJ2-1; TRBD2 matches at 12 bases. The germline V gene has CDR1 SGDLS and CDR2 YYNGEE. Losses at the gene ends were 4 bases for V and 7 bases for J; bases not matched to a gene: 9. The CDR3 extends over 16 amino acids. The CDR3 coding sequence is TGTGCCAGCAGCCCCGATCTAGCGGGAGGGCCTAATGAGCAGTTCTTC. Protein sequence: CASSPDLAGGPNEQFF. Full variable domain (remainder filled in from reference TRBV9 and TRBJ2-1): DSGVTQTPKHLITATGQRVTLRCSPRSGDLSVYWYQQSLDQGLQFLIQYYNGEERAKGNILERFSAQQFPDLHSELNLSSLELGDSALYFCASSPDLAGGPNEQFFGPGTRLTVL.

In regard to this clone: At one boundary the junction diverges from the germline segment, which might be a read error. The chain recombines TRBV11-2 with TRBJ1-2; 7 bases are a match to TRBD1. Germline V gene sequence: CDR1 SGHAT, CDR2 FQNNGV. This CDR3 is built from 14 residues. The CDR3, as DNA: TGTGCCAGCAGCTTTCAGAAGGGGGCAAGGGGCTGCACCTTC. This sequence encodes CASSFQKGARGCTF.

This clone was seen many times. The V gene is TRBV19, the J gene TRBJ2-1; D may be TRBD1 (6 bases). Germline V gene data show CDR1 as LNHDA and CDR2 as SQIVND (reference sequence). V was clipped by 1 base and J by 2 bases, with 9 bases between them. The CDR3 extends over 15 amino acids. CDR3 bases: TGTGCCAGTAGTATAGGACAGGCAGCCTACAATGAGCAGTTCTTC. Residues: CASSIGQAAYNEQFF.

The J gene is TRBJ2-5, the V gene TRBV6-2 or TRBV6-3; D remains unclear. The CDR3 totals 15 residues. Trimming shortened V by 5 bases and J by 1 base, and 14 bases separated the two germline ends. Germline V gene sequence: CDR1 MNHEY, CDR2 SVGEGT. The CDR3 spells CASSAWTATQETQYF. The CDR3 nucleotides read TGTGCCAGCAGTGCCTGGACGGCTACCCAAGAGACCCAGTACTTC.

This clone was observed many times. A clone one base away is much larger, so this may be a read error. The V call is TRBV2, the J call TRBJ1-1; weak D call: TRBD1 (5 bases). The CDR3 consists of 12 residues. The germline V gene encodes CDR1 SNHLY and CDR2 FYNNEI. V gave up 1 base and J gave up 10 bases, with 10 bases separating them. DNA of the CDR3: TGTGCCAGCAGTGAAGGAGGGGTCGTAGCTTTCTTT. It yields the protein CASSEGGVVAFF.

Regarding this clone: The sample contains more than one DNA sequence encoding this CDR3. The CDR3 spells CASSLATRGGGYEQYF. The CDR3 bases are TGTGCCAGCAGCTTAGCGACTAGGGGGGGTGGCTACGAGCAGTACTTC. This rearrangement joins TRBV7-8 to TRBJ2-7; D perhaps matches TRBD2 (7 bases). V was clipped by 0 bases and J by 3 bases, with 15 bases between them. The CDR3 loop spans 16 amino acids. CDR1 and CDR2 from the germline V gene are SGHVS and FQNEAQ. Full variable domain (outside the CDR3, taken from reference TRBV7-8 and TRBJ2-7): GAGVSQSPRYKVAKRGQDVALRCDPISGHVSLFWYQQALGQGPEFLTYFQNEAQLDKSGLPSDRFFAERPEGSVSTLKIQRTQQEDSAVYLCASSLATRGGGYEQYFGPGTRLTVT.

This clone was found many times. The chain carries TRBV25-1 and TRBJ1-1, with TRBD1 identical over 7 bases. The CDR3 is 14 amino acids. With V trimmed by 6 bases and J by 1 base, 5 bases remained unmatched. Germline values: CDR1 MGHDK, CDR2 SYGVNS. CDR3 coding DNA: TGTGCCAGCAGGCCAGGGGGGAGGAACACTGAAGCTTTCTTT. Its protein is CASRPGGRNTEAFF.

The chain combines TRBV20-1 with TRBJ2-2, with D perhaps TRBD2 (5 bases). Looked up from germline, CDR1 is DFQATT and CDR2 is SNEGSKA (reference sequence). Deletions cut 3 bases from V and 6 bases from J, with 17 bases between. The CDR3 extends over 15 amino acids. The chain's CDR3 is CSARETGESSGELFF. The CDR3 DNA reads TGCAGTGCTAGGGAGACCGGGGAGAGCTCCGGGGAGCTGTTTTTT.

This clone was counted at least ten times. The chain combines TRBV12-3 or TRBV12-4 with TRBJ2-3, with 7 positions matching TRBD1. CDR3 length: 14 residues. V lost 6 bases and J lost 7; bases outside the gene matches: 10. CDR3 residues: CASSKGQTAHTQYF. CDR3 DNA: TGTGCCAGCAGCAAGGGACAGACGGCTCATACGCAGTATTTT.

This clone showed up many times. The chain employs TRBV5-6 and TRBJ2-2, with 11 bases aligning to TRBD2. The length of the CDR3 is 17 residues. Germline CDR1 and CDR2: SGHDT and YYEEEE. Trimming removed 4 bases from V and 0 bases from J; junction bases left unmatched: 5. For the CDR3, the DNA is TGTGCCAGCAGCCCAGGGGGACTAGCGGCGAACACCGGGGAGCTGTTTTTT. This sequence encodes CASSPGGLAANTGELFF.

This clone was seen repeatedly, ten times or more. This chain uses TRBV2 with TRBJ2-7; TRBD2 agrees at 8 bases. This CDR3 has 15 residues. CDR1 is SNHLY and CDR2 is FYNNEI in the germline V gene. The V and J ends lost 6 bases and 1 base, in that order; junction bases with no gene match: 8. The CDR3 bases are TGTGCCAGCAGGGCCGGGGGGGTGAGGTCCTACGAGCAGTACTTC. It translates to CASRAGGVRSYEQYF.

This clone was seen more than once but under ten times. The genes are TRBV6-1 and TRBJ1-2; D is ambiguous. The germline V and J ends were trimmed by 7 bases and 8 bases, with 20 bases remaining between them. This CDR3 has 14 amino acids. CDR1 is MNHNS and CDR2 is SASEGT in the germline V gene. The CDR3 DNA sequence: TGTGCCAGCACCATATCGGCATGGGCTAGAGGCTACACCTTC. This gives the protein CASTISAWARGYTF.

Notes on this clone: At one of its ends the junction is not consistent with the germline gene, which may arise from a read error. As DNA, the CDR3 is TGTGCCAACAGTGTTTGGGTAGCGTATTCCCGGGCGGCAGATACGCAGTATTTT. Translating it yields CANSVWVAYSRAADTQYF. The chain joins TRBV28 to TRBJ2-3, with a tentative D call TRBD2 (5 bases). The germline gives CDR1 MDHEN, CDR2 SYDVKM. CDR3 length equals 18 residues.

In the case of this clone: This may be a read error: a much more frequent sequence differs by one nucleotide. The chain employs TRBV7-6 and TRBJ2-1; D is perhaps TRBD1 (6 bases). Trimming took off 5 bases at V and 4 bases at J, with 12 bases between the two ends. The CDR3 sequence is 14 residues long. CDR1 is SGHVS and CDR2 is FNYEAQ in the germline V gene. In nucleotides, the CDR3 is TGTGCCAGCAGCAGTGGACAGATATACAATGAGCAGTTCTTC. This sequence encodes CASSSGQIYNEQFF.

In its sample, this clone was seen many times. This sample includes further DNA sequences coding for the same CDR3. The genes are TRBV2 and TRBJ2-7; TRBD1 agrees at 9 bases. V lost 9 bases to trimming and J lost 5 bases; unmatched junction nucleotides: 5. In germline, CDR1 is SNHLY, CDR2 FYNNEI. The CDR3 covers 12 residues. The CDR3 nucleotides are TGTGCCAGTTCAGGACAGGGGAACGAGCAGTACTTC. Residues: CASSGQGNEQYF.

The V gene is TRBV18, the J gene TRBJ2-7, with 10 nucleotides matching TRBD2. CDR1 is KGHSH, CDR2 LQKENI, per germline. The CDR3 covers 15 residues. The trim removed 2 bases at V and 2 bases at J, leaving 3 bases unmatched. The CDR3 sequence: CASSPIGTSAYEQYF. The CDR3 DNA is TGTGCCAGCTCACCAATCGGGACTAGCGCCTACGAGCAGTACTTC. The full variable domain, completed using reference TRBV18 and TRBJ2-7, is NAGVMQNPRHLVRRRGQEARLRCSPMKGHSHVYWYRQLPEEGLKFMVYLQKENIIDESGMPKERFSAEFPKEGPSILRIQQVVRGDSAAYFCASSPIGTSAYEQYFGPGTRLTVT.